These 4 T cell receptor beta chains came from one sample sequenced in a study of T cell responses to AZD1222 COVID-19 vaccine. Sequencing used immunoSEQ multiplex PCR; TCRdb keeps in-frame clones, though not all of them. This table has approximately 80,000 clones, 80% to 90% appearing once. The sample was peripheral blood, taken 28 days after the second AZD1222 dose. Receptors originate from an adult who received the AZD1222 COVID-19 vaccine.

This clone has just a few counts. V is TRBV5-1 and J is TRBJ2-1; D is perhaps TRBD1 (5 bases). V lost 4 bases, J lost 5 bases, and 10 bases lay in between. The CDR3 length is 13 residues. CDR1 and CDR2 from the germline V gene are SGHRS and YFSETQ. CDR3 DNA: TGCGCCAGCAGCGGCGGACAAGACAATGAGCAGTTCTTC. This encodes CASSGGQDNEQFF.

This rearrangement joins TRBV2 to TRBJ2-4, with unresolved D. This CDR3 spans 14 amino acids. The V and J ends lost 5 bases and 0 bases respectively, with 8 bases between them. Germline assignment: CDR1 SNHLY and CDR2 FYNNEI. The CDR3 loop reads CASSWNLAKNIQYF. Here the CDR3 DNA reads TGTGCCAGCAGTTGGAATCTAGCCAAAAACATTCAGTACTTC.

The rearrangement uses TRBV12-3 or TRBV12-4 and TRBJ1-1, with D unresolved. The length of the CDR3 is 13 residues. V lost 6 bases and J 13 bases, leaving 21 bases between the germline ends. Here the CDR3 DNA reads TGTGCCAGCAGACCCGGGGAGGGAGGGAATGGTTTCTTT. It translates to CASRPGEGGNGFF.

The rearrangement links TRBV11-1 to TRBJ1-2, with 7 bases lining up with TRBD1. Germline CDR1 reads SGHAT; CDR2 reads FQDESV (reference sequence). CDR3 size: 15 residues. V lost 2 bases and J lost 7; bases outside the gene matches: 10. The CDR3: CASSLKRTGEIGYTF. CDR3 nucleotide sequence: TGTGCCAGCAGCTTAAAGCGTACAGGGGAAATTGGCTACACCTTC. The variable domain in full, with the rest retrieved from reference TRBV11-1 and TRBJ1-2, is EAEVAQSPRYKITEKSQAVAFWCDPISGHATLYWYRQILGQGPELLVQFQDESVVDDSQLPKDRFSAERLKGVDSTLKIQPAELGDSAMYLCASSLKRTGEIGYTFGSGTRLTVV.